The 5 T cell receptor beta chains presented below share a single source sample, sequenced in a study of identical twins. TCRdb re-derived calls from the 5' RACE reads in MiXCR, one entry per CDR3 protein. The data show fewer than 500,000 distinct CDR3 sequences, roughly an eighth seen once. This same sample was also taken into another study, of yellow fever vaccine responses in identical twins.

Input material: CD4+ T cells sorted from blood. These receptors all stem from a woman aged 18-30 years in good health.

In its sample, this clonotype was seen a few times. The chain joins TRBV6-2 or TRBV6-3 to TRBJ2-1; TRBD1 aligns across 7 bases. V shed 8 bases and J 4 bases; nucleotides not matched to a gene: 11. Looked up from germline, CDR1 is MNHEY and CDR2 is SVGEGT. The CDR3 is 15 amino acids. The CDR3 coding sequence is TGTGCCAGCGCTAGAGCCCGGGACAGTTACAATGAGCAGTTCTTC. Protein product: CASARARDSYNEQFF.

This rearrangement joins TRBV7-8 to TRBJ2-1; the D call may be TRBD1 or TRBD2 (7 bases each). V lost 3 bases to trimming and J lost 0 bases, with 15 bases between them. This CDR3 is 17 amino acids long. The germline CDR1 and CDR2 sequences are SGHVS and FQNEAQ. The CDR3 sequence is CASSFSRGGSSYNEQFF. The DNA of the CDR3 is TGTGCCAGCAGCTTCTCCAGGGGGGGAAGCTCCTACAATGAGCAGTTCTTC.

The chain employs TRBV20-1 and TRBJ1-1; TRBD1 might be the D (5 bases). The V gene's germline CDR1 is DFQATT and CDR2 SNEGSKA (reference sequence). CDR3 length: 14 amino acids. The CDR3 DNA reads as TGCAGCAACCTTCGGGGGAGGGGAAACACTGAAGCTTTCTTT. This encodes CSNLRGRGNTEAFF.

The J gene is TRBJ2-2, the V gene TRBV27, with D unresolved. Germline-derived CDR1 and CDR2 are MNHEY and SMNVEV (reference sequence). This CDR3 is 14 amino acids long. Between the trimmed V and J ends, which lost 2 bases and 6 bases, there was a span of 10 bases. DNA for the CDR3: TGTGCCAGCAGTTTAAAAGGGTTCCCCGGGGAGCTGTTTTTT. Its protein product is CASSLKGFPGELFF.

There are a few counts of this clonotype. V and J are TRBV5-4 and TRBJ2-7; TRBD1 matches at 9 bases. J was trimmed by 6 bases and V by 4 bases; bases with no gene match: 11. In germline, CDR1 is SGHNT, CDR2 YYREEE (reference sequence). The CDR3 runs 15 residues. CDR3 loop: CASSDRGQGIGEQYF. DNA of the CDR3: TGTGCCAGCAGCGACCGGGGACAGGGTATTGGCGAGCAGTACTTC.